A single sample gave rise to the 12 T cell receptor beta chains below, sequenced in a study of control samples from healthy donors and cancer patients. TCRdb's copy holds only in-frame clones and misses some; the assay was immunoSEQ multiplex PCR. Of 4,500 to 6,500 clones in the sample, about four fifths were seen once. The sample taken for sequencing was formalin-fixed, paraffin-embedded tissue. The source is a female donor with lung cancer.

The chain employs TRBV7-2 and TRBJ1-4, with D hard to call. The germline gives CDR1 SGHTA, CDR2 FQGNSA. The CDR3 length is 14 residues. V lost 1 base to trimming and J lost 6 bases, with 9 bases between them. This CDR3 reads CASSLGGSDEKLFF. CDR3 in DNA: TGTGCCAGCAGCTTAGGTGGTAGTGATGAAAAACTGTTTTTT.

This sequence joins TRBV10-3 and TRBJ2-5, with D maybe TRBD1 (6 bases). The CDR3 contains 14 residues. Germline V lookup: CDR1 ENHRY, CDR2 SYGVKD. V was pared by 2 bases and J by 1 base, with 8 bases between. CDR3 DNA: TGTGCCATCAGTGAGGGACAGAGCCAAGAGACCCAGTACTTC. Its translation: CAISEGQSQETQYF.

The V and J genes are TRBV7-2 and TRBJ2-3, with TRBD1 as a possible D gene (7 bases). Germline CDR1 reads SGHTA; CDR2 reads FQGNSA. V gave up 7 bases and J gave up 6 bases, with 17 bases separating them. This CDR3 has 14 residues. The CDR3: CASNPTGRRDTQYF. The DNA for the CDR3 is TGTGCCAGCAACCCGACAGGGAGGAGGGATACGCAGTATTTT.

The chain combines TRBV6-5 with TRBJ1-1; D remains unclear. Between the trimmed V and J ends, which lost 6 bases and 3 bases, there was a span of 8 bases. The CDR3 is 12 amino acids. Per the germline V gene, CDR1 is MNHEY and CDR2 is SVGAGI. Here the CDR3 reads CASSRGDTEAFF. The CDR3 region has the DNA TGTGCCAGCAGCCGGGGTGACACTGAAGCTTTCTTT.

The chain employs TRBV7-2 and TRBJ2-1; 9 nucleotides match TRBD2. Germline trimming cut 5 bases from V and 6 bases from J; bases unmatched to any gene: 14. Germline V gene sequence: CDR1 SGHTA, CDR2 FQGNSA. The CDR3 spans 17 residues. CDR3 in DNA: TGTGCCAGCAGCCCGCCCCTAGGGCGGGAGGGGGGCAATGAGCAGTTCTTC. Amino acids: CASSPPLGREGGNEQFF.

The chain links TRBV2 to TRBJ1-1; no reliable D call. The ends were cut back, 6 bases at V and 1 base at J, with 9 bases in the middle. The CDR3 sequence is 13 residues long. Looked up from germline, CDR1 is SNHLY and CDR2 is FYNNEI. CDR3 residues: CASSVQTNTEAFF. CDR3 nucleotides: TGTGCCAGCAGCGTACAGACGAACACTGAAGCTTTCTTT.

The V and J genes are TRBV6-4 and TRBJ2-1; unclear D gene. Germline V gives CDR1 MRHNA, CDR2 SNTAGT. With 0 bases removed from V and 2 bases from J, the gap between germline ends came to 8 bases. The CDR3 consists of 15 residues. The CDR3, as DNA: TGTGCCAGCAGTGACTCATCTGGCCCCTACAATGAGCAGTTCTTC. Its translation is CASSDSSGPYNEQFF.

The rearrangement links TRBV18 to TRBJ2-7; unclear D gene. The CDR3 extends over 12 amino acids. V was clipped by 2 bases and J by 6 bases, with 8 bases between them. The germline V gene has CDR1 KGHSH and CDR2 LQKENI. CDR3 nucleotide sequence: TGTGCCAGCTCACCAGGGGAAGGCGAGCAGTACTTC. Translated: CASSPGEGEQYF. The full variable domain, in which reference TRBV18 and TRBJ2-7 provide the parts outside the CDR3, is NAGVMQNPRHLVRRRGQEARLRCSPMKGHSHVYWYRQLPEEGLKFMVYLQKENIIDESGMPKERFSAEFPKEGPSILRIQQVVRGDSAAYFCASSPGEGEQYFGPGTRLTVT.

The chain links TRBV6-5 to TRBJ1-2, with 9 positions matching TRBD1. The V segment lost 6 bases and the J segment 4 bases; nucleotides outside the gene matches: 9. The CDR3 runs 15 residues. Germline loops: CDR1 MNHEY, CDR2 SVGAGI. The CDR3 spells CASSRSGQGAYGYTF. CDR3 sequence (DNA): TGTGCCAGCAGCCGTTCGGGACAGGGAGCCTATGGCTACACCTTC.

This clone was detected once. The chain carries TRBV20-1 and TRBJ2-2; TRBD1 matches at 8 bases. CDR3 length: 13 amino acids. With 3 bases clipped from V and 5 bases from J, the junction kept 2 bases outside the gene matches. Germline V gene data show CDR1 as DFQATT and CDR2 as SNEGSKA (reference sequence). The CDR3 DNA reads TGCAGTGCTAGTTACAGGGGGACCGGGGAGCTGTTTTTT. Its protein is CSASYRGTGELFF.

The rearrangement joins TRBV2 to TRBJ2-1, with 9 bases aligning to TRBD1. CDR1 and CDR2 (germline): SNHLY, FYNNEI. CDR3 length: 15 residues. Unmatched junction bases numbered 10, after V lost 5 bases and J lost 8 bases. The CDR3 spells CASSSGQGLVHEQFF. The CDR3 DNA reads as TGTGCCAGCAGTTCGGGACAGGGATTAGTCCATGAGCAGTTCTTC.

The gene calls are TRBV11-3 and TRBJ2-5; possibly TRBD2 for D (6 bases). Between the trimmed V and J ends, which lost 5 bases and 5 bases, there was a span of 21 bases. Germline V gene lookup returns CDR1 SGHNT and CDR2 YENEEA. The CDR3 is 16 amino acids. For the CDR3, the DNA is TGTGCCAGCAGCCCCTCGACTAGTGGGAGTGGGGAGACCCAGTACTTC. This encodes CASSPSTSGSGETQYF.